Following are 17 T cell receptor beta chains from one sample sequenced in a study of cytomegalovirus exposure and HLA in healthy donors. In the PCR, 60 Vbeta and 13 Jbeta primers were used. Using immunoSEQ multiplex PCR, the repertoire was profiled, and TCRdb retains in-frame clones only, with some absent. Of about 170,000 clones detected, roughly 78% appear once; the ten largest clones hold less than 15%. The sequenced sample consisted of PBMCs. The receptors derive from a woman between 50 and 59 years old in good health and CMV-seropositive.

The J gene is TRBJ1-6, the V gene TRBV7-2, with D hard to call. CDR1 is SGHTA, CDR2 FQGNSA, per germline. The CDR3 loop spans 14 amino acids. Trimming stripped 3 bases from V and 4 bases from J, with 7 bases between. The CDR3 region has the DNA TGTGCCAGCAGCTTTACAGCATATAATTCACCCCTCCACTTT. It codes for CASSFTAYNSPLHF.

J is TRBJ2-5 and V is TRBV7-8; 14 bases are shared with TRBD2. The better agreement between TRBJ2-7 and the DNA end casts doubt on the J call. Germline CDR1 reads SGHVS; CDR2 reads FQNEAQ. This CDR3 spans 15 amino acids. CDR3 region: CASSIGTSGGDEQYF. The CDR3 coding sequence is TGTGCCAGCAGCATCGGGACTAGCGGGGGTGACGAGCAGTACTTC.

The chain recombines TRBV5-4 with TRBJ2-3, with 9 bases aligning to TRBD2. The V segment lost 7 bases and the J segment 3 bases; nucleotides outside the gene matches: 6. The germline gives CDR1 SGHNT, CDR2 YYREEE (reference sequence). This CDR3 is 14 amino acids long. CDR3 sequence: CASQAGGLTDTQYF. CDR3 nucleotide sequence: TGTGCCAGCCAAGCGGGGGGCCTGACAGATACGCAGTATTTT.

The V gene is TRBV7-8, the J gene TRBJ1-1; D is unclear. V shed 0 bases and J shed 5 bases, with 10 bases lying between them. The CDR3 is made up of 14 amino acids. Germline V gene data show CDR1 as SGHVS and CDR2 as FQNEAQ. In DNA form, the CDR3 reads TGTGCCAGCAGCTTAGCGGCCCCCGGGACTGAAGCTTTCTTT. It is translated as CASSLAAPGTEAFF.

The rearrangement joins TRBV6-1 to TRBJ1-1, with 7 nucleotides matching TRBD1. Trimming took 8 bases from V and 2 from J; bases not matched to a gene: 8. Germline V lookup: CDR1 MNHNS, CDR2 SASEGT. CDR3 length equals 14 residues. The DNA of the CDR3 is TGTGCCAGCGAGGGACAGTACTTCAACACTGAAGCTTTCTTT. It encodes CASEGQYFNTEAFF.

J is TRBJ2-3 and V is TRBV7-9, with 7 bases lining up with TRBD1. The V and J ends lost 3 bases and 3 bases, in that order; junction bases with no gene match: 6. Germline lookup yields CDR1 SEHNR and CDR2 FQNEAQ (reference sequence). The CDR3 is made up of 15 amino acids. The CDR3 region has the DNA TGTGCCAGCAGCTTTAACAGGGGCTTGACAGATACGCAGTATTTT. As protein: CASSFNRGLTDTQYF.

The V and J genes are TRBV5-1 and TRBJ1-2, with 7 bases identical to TRBD1. With V trimmed by 1 base and J by 0 bases, 3 bases remained unmatched. The CDR3 length is 15 residues. Germline values: CDR1 SGHRS, CDR2 YFSETQ. CDR3 nucleotide sequence: TGCGCCAGCAGCTTGCCGGGACAGTCTAACTATGGCTACACCTTC. Its translation is CASSLPGQSNYGYTF.

The genes are TRBV6-6 and TRBJ1-1; TRBD1 agrees at 7 bases. CDR1 is MNHNY and CDR2 is SVGAGI in the germline V gene (reference sequence). J gave up 3 bases and V 6 bases, and 13 bases lay outside the gene matches. The CDR3 spans 16 residues. CDR3 coding DNA: TGTGCCAGCAGCCGACAGGGACGGAAGGCTCACACTGAAGCTTTCTTT. Its translation is CASSRQGRKAHTEAFF.

The genes are TRBV4-2 and TRBJ1-3; a weak D match, TRBD1 (6 bases). The germline gives CDR1 LGHNA, CDR2 YNFKEQ. The CDR3 contains 16 residues. V gave up 0 bases and J gave up 3 bases, with 12 bases separating them. DNA for the CDR3: TGTGCCAGCAGCCAAGATGGGGGGGGCGGTGGAAACACCATATATTTT. It specifies CASSQDGGGGGNTIYF.

The table lists this clone with a few counts. As DNA, the CDR3 is TGTGCCAGCAGCTCACCCCCTGAGGAGCGGGGGCACAATGAGCAGTTCTTC. Amino acid sequence: CASSSPPEERGHNEQFF. V and J are TRBV7-9 and TRBJ2-1; 8 bases line up with TRBD2. J gave up 5 bases and V 4 bases, and 13 bases lay outside the gene matches. Germline V lookup: CDR1 SEHNR, CDR2 FQNEAQ (reference sequence). The CDR3 is 17 amino acids.

This sequence joins TRBV6-1 and TRBJ2-5; no clear D gene. The J call may be incorrect, as the DNA end agrees better with TRBJ2-7. This CDR3 has 15 residues. CDR1 is MNHNS, CDR2 SASEGT, per germline. The CDR3 sequence: CASILSRQINYEQYF. Here the CDR3 DNA reads TGTGCCAGCATTTTAAGTAGGCAGATTAACTACGAGCAGTACTTC.

The V and J genes are TRBV6-5 and TRBJ1-1; a possible D gene is TRBD1 (5 bases). Deletions cut 4 bases from V and 2 bases from J, with 8 bases between. Germline V gene lookup returns CDR1 MNHEY and CDR2 SVGAGI. The CDR3 is 13 amino acids. CDR3 coding DNA: TGTGCCAGCAGTTTGACAGACAACACTGAAGCTTTCTTT. It translates to CASSLTDNTEAFF.

V gene TRBV4-1 combines with J gene TRBJ2-2; 9 bases match TRBD2. This CDR3 is 15 amino acids long. The J segment lost 2 bases and the V segment lost 7 bases, leaving 5 bases of the junction unmatched. Germline V gene sequence: CDR1 MGHRA, CDR2 YSYEKL. The CDR3 reads CASTERGDNTGELFF. The DNA for the CDR3 is TGCGCCAGCACAGAGCGGGGGGATAACACCGGGGAGCTGTTTTTT.

This clone was detected once. J is TRBJ1-2 and V is TRBV5-8, with D possibly matching TRBD1 (6 bases). Trimming removed 0 bases from V and 0 bases from J, with 12 bases in between. In germline, CDR1 is SGHTS, CDR2 YDEGEE. This CDR3 is built from 16 residues. The CDR3 here is CASSLDTGYPNYGYTF. For the CDR3, the DNA is TGTGCCAGCAGCTTGGATACAGGGTATCCTAACTATGGCTACACCTTC.

On this clone: Within the sample, other DNA sequences also encode this same CDR3. V gene TRBV5-1 combines with J gene TRBJ1-2; no firm D call. The CDR3 length is 12 residues. The V end lost 0 bases, the J end lost 5 bases, and 5 bases lay between the germline ends. Per the germline V gene, CDR1 is SGHRS and CDR2 is YFSETQ. CDR3 nucleotides: TGCGCCAGCAGCTTGGATAGATATGGCTACACCTTC. It yields the protein CASSLDRYGYTF.

V and J are TRBV7-9 and TRBJ1-1; TRBD1 agrees at 7 bases. The trim removed 3 bases at V and 7 bases at J, leaving 11 bases unmatched. The CDR3 sequence is 15 residues long. CDR1 SEHNR and CDR2 FQNEAQ come from the germline V gene (reference sequence). This CDR3 is CASSFSAGGFDEAFF. The DNA for the CDR3 is TGTGCCAGCAGCTTTTCGGCAGGGGGGTTCGATGAAGCTTTCTTT. The complete variable domain, with remaining parts taken from reference TRBV7-9 and TRBJ1-1, reads DTGVSQNPRHKITKRGQNVTFRCDPISEHNRLYWYRQTLGQGPEFLTYFQNEAQLEKSRLLSDRFSAERPKGSFSTLEIQRTEQGDSAMYLCASSFSAGGFDEAFFGQGTRLTVV.

This clone was picked up one time. This chain joins TRBV6-5 and TRBJ2-7, with 10 bases matching TRBD1. Germline CDR1 reads MNHEY; CDR2 reads SVGAGI. This CDR3 comprises 13 residues. V lost 4 bases and J lost 4; bases outside the gene matches: 1. CDR3 bases: TGTGCCAGCAGTTGGGACAGGGGTTACGAGCAGTACTTC. Translated, it gives CASSWDRGYEQYF.